This T cell receptor (beta chain) is drawn from a study of identifying expanded T cells in peripheral blood. As concerns this clone: Its antigen is not known.

V was shortened by 2 bases and J by 6 bases, with 16 bases between the two germline ends. The CDR3 is made up of 15 amino acids. CDR1 is SGHTA and CDR2 is FQGNSA in the germline V gene. The repertoire was sequenced with immunoSEQ multiplex PCR; TCRdb's copy has only in-frame clones and lacks some. This sample has 75,000 to 90,000 clones; roughly 90% occur once, and the top ten carry roughly 7.3%. Study-wide findings and caveats: Differentially abundant clones: about 1.3 between replicates, just under 17 at two to three weeks, 19 to 20 at four. Clone count variance between roughly two-week samples rose with total template count.

The rearrangement links TRBV7-2 to TRBJ1-2; D gene unclear. Sequences were obtained from blood. This TCR derives from a person aged 18 to 75 in good health. Here the CDR3 DNA reads TGTGCCAGCAGCTTACGCGGCGGAGGGAGTAATGGCTACACCTTC. This encodes CASSLRGGGSNGYTF.